This T cell receptor (beta chain) was profiled in a study of blood T cell repertoires in COVID-19. Symptom resolution, clearance, or two negative PCRs marked the recovered donors of Cohort 3. Profiling relied on immunoSEQ multiplex PCR, and the TCRdb table lists in-frame clones only, not all of them. The sample includes about 360,000 clones, around 87% of them seen just once. Per the germline V gene, CDR1 is SGHVS and CDR2 is FNYEAQ. V lost 0 bases, J lost 7 bases, and 18 bases lay in between. CDR3 length equals 16 residues. This chain links TRBV7-6 with TRBJ1-2, with D hard to call. Input material: PBMCs or T cells enriched from blood (not recorded which). This sequence was found in a man aged 30-40 years who had recovered from COVID-19. The CDR3 nucleotides are TGTGCCAGCAGCTTAGCGGCCAGAGGACTTGATCGTGGCTACACCTTC. It yields the protein CASSLAARGLDRGYTF.